The table lists the clone carrying this T cell receptor beta chain with a few counts. Libraries of TCR beta came from quantitative 5'-RACE with molecular barcodes. TCRdb independently ran MiXCR on the 5' RACE reads; one entry per CDR3 protein. The repertoire consists of 200,000 to 300,000 distinct CDR3 sequences, with over 30% occurring once and the leading ten covering around 4.5%. This entry comes from a study of CD8 T cells in ankylosing spondylitis. V shed 0 bases and J 5 bases; nucleotides not matched to a gene: 8. Per germline, CDR1 DFQATT and CDR2 SNEGSKA (reference sequence). This CDR3 spans 15 amino acids.

The rearrangement joins TRBV20-1 to TRBJ2-3, with 7 bases matching TRBD2. The clonotype comes from a male donor with ankylosing spondylitis or in good health (not recorded which). The sample consisted of blood, either unsorted or a sorted T cell fraction (not recorded which). CDR3 bases: TGCAGTGCTAGAGATTGGTCAGCGGGGTTAGATACGCAGTATTTT. This codes for CSARDWSAGLDTQYF.